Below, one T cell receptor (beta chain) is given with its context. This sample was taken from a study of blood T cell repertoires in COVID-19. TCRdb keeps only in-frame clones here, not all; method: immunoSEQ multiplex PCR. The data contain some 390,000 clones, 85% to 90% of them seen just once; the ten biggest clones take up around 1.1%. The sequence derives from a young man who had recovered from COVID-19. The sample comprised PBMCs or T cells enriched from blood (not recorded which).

The CDR3 spells CASSLSPSNEQFF. The CDR3 DNA is TGTGCCAGCAGCTTATCCCCCTCGAATGAGCAGTTCTTC. The chain recombines TRBV13 with TRBJ2-1, with D unresolved. V dropped 2 bases and J dropped 7 bases, with 9 bases sitting between them. CDR3 length: 13 amino acids. CDR1 is PRHDT, CDR2 FYEKMQ, per germline (reference sequence). The variable domain in full, with the rest retrieved from reference TRBV13 and TRBJ2-1, is AAGVIQSPRHLIKEKRETATLKCYPIPRHDTVYWYQQGPGQDPQFLISFYEKMQSDKGSIPDRFSAQQFSDYHSELNMSSLELGDSALYFCASSLSPSNEQFFGPGTRLTVL.